The 2 T cell receptor beta chains below were found in one sample sequenced in a study of T-cell reconstitution after alpha-beta-depleted transplantation in children. As it was prepared, the TCRbeta library received unique molecular identifiers. TCRdb reprocessed the PCR reads with MiXCR, giving one entry per CDR3 protein. The sample includes over 90,000 distinct CDR3 sequences, 4.5% to 7.5% of them seen just once. The sequences come from PBMCs, mostly from graft donor cells, collected 60 days after TCRalphabeta/CD19-depleted stem cell transplant. Receptors originate from a female patient aged 2-9 years who had a stem cell transplant for Fanconi anemia, so the T cells may come from the graft donor.

This clonotype was recorded many times. The rearrangement uses TRBV5-1 and TRBJ1-1; D gene ambiguous. The CDR3 extends over 13 amino acids. The germline V gene encodes CDR1 SGHRS and CDR2 YFSETQ. V dropped 4 bases and J dropped 0 bases, with 7 bases sitting between them. CDR3 residues: CASSPGLNTEAFF. CDR3 nucleotides: TGCGCCAGCAGCCCCGGACTGAACACTGAAGCTTTCTTT.

The chain combines TRBV5-6 with TRBJ2-5; D remains ambiguous. The CDR3 runs to 13 residues. V was shortened by 4 bases and J by 7 bases, with 14 bases between the two germline ends. Germline V gene sequence: CDR1 SGHDT, CDR2 YYEEEE. In nucleotides, the CDR3 is TGTGCCAGCAGCCCCGGGCTTAAATTGACCCAGTACTTC. This codes for CASSPGLKLTQYF.